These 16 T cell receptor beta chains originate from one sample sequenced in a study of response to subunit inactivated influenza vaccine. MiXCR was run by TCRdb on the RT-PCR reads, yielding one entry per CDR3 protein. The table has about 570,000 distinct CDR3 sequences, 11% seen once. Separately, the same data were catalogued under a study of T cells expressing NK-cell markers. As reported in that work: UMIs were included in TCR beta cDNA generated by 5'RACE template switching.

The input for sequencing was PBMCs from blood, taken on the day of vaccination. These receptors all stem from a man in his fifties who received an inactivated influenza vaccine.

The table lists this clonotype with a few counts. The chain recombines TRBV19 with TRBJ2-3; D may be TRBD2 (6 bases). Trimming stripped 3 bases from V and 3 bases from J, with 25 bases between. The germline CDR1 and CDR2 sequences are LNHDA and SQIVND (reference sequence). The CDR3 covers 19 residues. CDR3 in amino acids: CASSMAGGVSYGRTDTQYF. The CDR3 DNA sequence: TGTGCCAGTAGTATGGCCGGAGGGGTGTCTTACGGTCGGACAGATACGCAGTATTTT.

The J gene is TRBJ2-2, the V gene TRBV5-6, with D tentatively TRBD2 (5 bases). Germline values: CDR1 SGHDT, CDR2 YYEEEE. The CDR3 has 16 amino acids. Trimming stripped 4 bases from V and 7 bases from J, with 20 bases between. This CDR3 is CASSLPGISRGGELFF. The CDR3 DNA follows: TGTGCCAGCAGCCTGCCCGGGATCTCCCGGGGCGGGGAGCTGTTTTTT.

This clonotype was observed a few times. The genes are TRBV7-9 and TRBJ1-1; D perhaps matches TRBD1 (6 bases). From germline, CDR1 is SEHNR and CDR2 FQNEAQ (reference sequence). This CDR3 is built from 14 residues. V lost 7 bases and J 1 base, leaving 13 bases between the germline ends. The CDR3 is CASTYGGANTEAFF. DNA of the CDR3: TGTGCCAGCACCTACGGGGGGGCGAACACTGAAGCTTTCTTT.

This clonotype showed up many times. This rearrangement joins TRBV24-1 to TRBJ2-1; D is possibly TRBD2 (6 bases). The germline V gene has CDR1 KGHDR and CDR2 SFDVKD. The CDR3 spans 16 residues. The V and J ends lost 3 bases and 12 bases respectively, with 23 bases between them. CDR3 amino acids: CATSDPSTRFHSLQFF. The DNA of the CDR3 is TGTGCCACCAGTGATCCCTCGACTAGATTCCATTCCCTGCAGTTCTTC.

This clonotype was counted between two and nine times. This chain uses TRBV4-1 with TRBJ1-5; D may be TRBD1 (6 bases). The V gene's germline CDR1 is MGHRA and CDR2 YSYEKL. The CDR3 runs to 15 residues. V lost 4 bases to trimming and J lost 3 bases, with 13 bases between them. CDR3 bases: TGCGCCAGCAGCCCTCCGGACAGACCCAATCAGCCCCAGCATTTT. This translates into CASSPPDRPNQPQHF.

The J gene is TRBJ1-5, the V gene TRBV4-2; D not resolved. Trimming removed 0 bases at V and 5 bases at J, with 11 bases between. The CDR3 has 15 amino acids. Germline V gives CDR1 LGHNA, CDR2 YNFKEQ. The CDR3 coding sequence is TGTGCCAGCAGCCAAGATCCCGGGCAAGATCAGCCCCAGCATTTT. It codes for CASSQDPGQDQPQHF.

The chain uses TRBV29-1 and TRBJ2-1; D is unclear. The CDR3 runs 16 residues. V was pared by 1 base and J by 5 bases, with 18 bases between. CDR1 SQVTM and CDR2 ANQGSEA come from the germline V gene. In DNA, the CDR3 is TGCAGCGTTGAAGGCTCTCTCACTTCCGGAGACAATGAGCAGTTCTTC. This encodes CSVEGSLTSGDNEQFF.

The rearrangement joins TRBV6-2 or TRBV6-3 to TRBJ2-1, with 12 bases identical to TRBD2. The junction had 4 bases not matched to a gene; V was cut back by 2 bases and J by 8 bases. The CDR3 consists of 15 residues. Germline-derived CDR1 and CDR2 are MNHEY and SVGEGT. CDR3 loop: CASSYLLAGGDEQFF. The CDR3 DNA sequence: TGTGCCAGCAGTTACCTTCTAGCGGGAGGGGATGAGCAGTTCTTC.

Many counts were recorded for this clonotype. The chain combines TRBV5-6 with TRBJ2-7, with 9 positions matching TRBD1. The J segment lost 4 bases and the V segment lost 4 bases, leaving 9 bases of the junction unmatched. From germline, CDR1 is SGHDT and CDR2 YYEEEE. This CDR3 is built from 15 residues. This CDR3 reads CASSRTWTGEYEQYF. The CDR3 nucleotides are TGTGCCAGCAGCCGGACCTGGACAGGGGAATACGAGCAGTACTTC.

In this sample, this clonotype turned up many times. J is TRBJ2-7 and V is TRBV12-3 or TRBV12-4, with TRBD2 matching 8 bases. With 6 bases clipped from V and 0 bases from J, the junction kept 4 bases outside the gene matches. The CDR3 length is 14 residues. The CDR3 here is CASSLGTSSYEQYF. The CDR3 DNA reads TGTGCCAGCAGCCTCGGGACTAGCTCCTACGAGCAGTACTTC.

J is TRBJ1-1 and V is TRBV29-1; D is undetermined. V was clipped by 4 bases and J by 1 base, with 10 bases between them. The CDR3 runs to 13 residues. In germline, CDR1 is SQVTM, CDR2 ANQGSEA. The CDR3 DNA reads TGCAGCGTTGTGGTTTTAGGGAACACTGAAGCTTTCTTT. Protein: CSVVVLGNTEAFF. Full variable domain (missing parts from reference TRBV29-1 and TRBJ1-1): SAVISQKPSRDICQRGTSLTIQCQVDSQVTMMFWYRQQPGQSLTLIATANQGSEATYESGFVIDKFPISRPNLTFSTLTVSNMSPEDSSIYLCSVVVLGNTEAFFGQGTRLTVV.

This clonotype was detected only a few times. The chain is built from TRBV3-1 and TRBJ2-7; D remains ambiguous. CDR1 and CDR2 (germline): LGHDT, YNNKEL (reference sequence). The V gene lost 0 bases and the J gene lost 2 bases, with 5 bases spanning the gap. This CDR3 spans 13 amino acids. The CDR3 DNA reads TGTGCCAGCAGCCAAGATCCAACCTACGAGCAGTACTTC. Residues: CASSQDPTYEQYF.

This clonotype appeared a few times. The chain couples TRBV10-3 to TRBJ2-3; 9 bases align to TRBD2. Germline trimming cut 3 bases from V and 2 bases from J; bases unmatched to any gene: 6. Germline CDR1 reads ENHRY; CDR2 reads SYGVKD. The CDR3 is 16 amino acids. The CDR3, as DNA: TGTGCCATCAGTGAACTTAGCGGGAGCCCCACAGATACGCAGTATTTT. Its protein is CAISELSGSPTDTQYF.

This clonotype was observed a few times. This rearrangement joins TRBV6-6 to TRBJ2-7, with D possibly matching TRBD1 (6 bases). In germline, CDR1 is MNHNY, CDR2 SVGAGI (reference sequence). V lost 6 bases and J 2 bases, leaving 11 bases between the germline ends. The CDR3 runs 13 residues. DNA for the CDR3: TGTGCCAGCAGGCCAGGGGCTCCCTACGAGCAGTACTTC. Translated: CASRPGAPYEQYF.

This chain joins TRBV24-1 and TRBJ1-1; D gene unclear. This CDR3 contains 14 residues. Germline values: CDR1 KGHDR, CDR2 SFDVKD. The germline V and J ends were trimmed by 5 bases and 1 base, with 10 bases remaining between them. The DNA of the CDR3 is TGTGCCACCAGTGCGGCAGGACCGAACACTGAAGCTTTCTTT. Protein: CATSAAGPNTEAFF.

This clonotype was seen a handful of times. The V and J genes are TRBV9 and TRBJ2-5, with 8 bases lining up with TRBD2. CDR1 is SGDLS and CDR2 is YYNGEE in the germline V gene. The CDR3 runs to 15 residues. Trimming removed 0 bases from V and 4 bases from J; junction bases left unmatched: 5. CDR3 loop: CASSVAPGGTETQYF. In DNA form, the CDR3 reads TGTGCCAGCAGCGTAGCGCCGGGAGGGACAGAGACCCAGTACTTC.